This T cell receptor beta chain stems from a study of T cell repertoires in cytomegalovirus infection. Background on the study: Shared public TCR beta signatures pointed to both CMV infection and a matching HLA type.

This CDR3 contains 14 residues. V lost 3 bases to trimming and J lost 2 bases, with 12 bases between them. Looked up from germline, CDR1 is SGHDT and CDR2 is YYEEEE. This clonotype came up a few times. Its antigen is as yet unknown. Overall study findings and caveats: In two of eight donors, the top clonotype was HLA-C-restricted CMV-specific. Using cumulative public TCR beta family frequency, the authors identified those who carried CMV together with the relevant HLA.

TCRdb processed the reads anew with MiXCR; each CDR3 protein has one entry. The sample lists a few hundred thousand distinct CDR3 sequences, approximately 15% occurring once. The sequenced sample consisted of CD8+ T cells from PBMCs. The sequence was obtained from a human donor in good health (CMV status not recorded). Some clones in this sample may be carry-over from other donors' samples. V usage is TRBV5-6 and J usage is TRBJ2-7; no clear D. The CDR3 loop reads CASSWGYTTYEQYF. The DNA of the CDR3 is TGTGCCAGCAGCTGGGGTTACACAACCTACGAGCAGTACTTC.